These T cell receptor beta chains were read from a single sample in a study of blood T cell repertoires in COVID-19. The method was immunoSEQ multiplex PCR; TCRdb's version includes in-frame clones alone and lacks a portion of them. This table holds 200,000 to 300,000 clones, 87% found once. The sequencing input was peripheral blood. All receptors come from a woman in her forties or fifties with acute or convalescent COVID-19. The CDR3 runs from the conserved cysteine through the conserved F or W. The order of the fields is CDR3 length, V gene, J gene, clone size, D gene, CDR3 protein, CDR3 DNA. D genes are given only for firm matches. Size tells how often a clone was seen (once, few, many) or the class of an expanded clone, and some rows leave it out.

16,TRBV29-1,TRBJ1-4,NA,TRBD1,CSVEDPVAGGYEKLFF,TGCAGCGTTGAAGATCCTGTCGCAGGGGGTTATGAAAAACTGTTTTTT
16,TRBV4-2,TRBJ2-2,NA,NA,CASSQDPKADTGELFF,TGTGCCAGCAGCCAAGATCCCAAGGCGGACACCGGGGAGCTGTTTTTT
14,TRBV7-2,TRBJ2-4,NA,NA,CASSFRTGENIQYF,TGTGCCAGCAGCTTCCGGACGGGGGAAAACATTCAGTACTTC
12,TRBV3-1/TRBV3-2,TRBJ2-7,NA,NA,CASSSDRREQYF,TGTGCCAGCAGTTCCGACAGACGCGAGCAGTACTTC
15,TRBV5-1,TRBJ2-7,NA,TRBD1,CASERGDRGTYEQYF,TGCGCCAGTGAACGAGGGGACAGGGGAACCTACGAGCAGTACTTC
16,TRBV7-2,TRBJ2-1,NA,TRBD2,CASSLVGGGVYNEQFF,TGTGCCAGCAGCTTAGTGGGCGGGGGGGTATACAATGAGCAGTTCTTC
13,TRBV5-1,TRBJ2-2,NA,NA,CASSREFTGELFF,TGCGCCAGCAGCAGGGAGTTCACCGGGGAGCTGTTTTTT
14,TRBV27,TRBJ1-1,NA,NA,CASSFLGSGAEAFF,TGTGCCAGCAGTTTCCTGGGCTCGGGAGCTGAAGCTTTCTTT
14,TRBV7-3,TRBJ1-2,NA,NA,CASSFWGRNYGYTF,TGTGCCAGCAGCTTCTGGGGGCGGAACTATGGCTACACCTTC
14,TRBV5-4,TRBJ1-2,few,TRBD1,CASSSGQGRYGYTF,TGTGCCAGCAGCTCAGGACAGGGAAGATATGGCTACACCTTC
16,TRBV28,TRBJ2-6,NA,TRBD1,CASSPTGGAGANVLTF,TGTGCCAGCAGTCCGACAGGGGGCGCTGGGGCCAACGTCCTGACTTTC
15,TRBV28,TRBJ2-7,NA,NA,CASSPRERVYYEQYF,TGTGCCAGCAGCCCCCGGGAGCGGGTCTACTACGAGCAGTACTTC
15,TRBV2,TRBJ1-6,NA,NA,CASSVTGDGGSPLHF,TGTGCCAGCAGTGTTACAGGAGACGGGGGTTCACCCCTCCACTTT
14,TRBV30,TRBJ1-2,few,NA,CAWSPWTVLYGYTF,TGTGCCTGGAGTCCTTGGACAGTCCTCTATGGCTACACCTTC
14,TRBV29-1,TRBJ2-1,once,NA,CSAISSGRFNEQFF,TGCAGCGCCATCTCGAGCGGGCGGTTCAATGAGCAGTTCTTC
14,TRBV27,TRBJ1-4,NA,NA,CASSFGGFGEKLFF,TGTGCCAGCAGTTTCGGCGGGTTCGGGGAAAAACTGTTTTTT